This entry lists 19 T cell receptor beta chains sequenced from one sample in a study of blood T cell repertoires in COVID-19. Here immunoSEQ multiplex PCR was the method, and the copy in TCRdb shows in-frame clones only, minus some. Of about 85,000 clones in the sample, about four fifths were seen once. Input material: peripheral blood. The receptor set was obtained from a human donor in a cohort sampled during active COVID-19.

The chain carries TRBV28 and TRBJ1-1; D is unclear. Trimming shortened V by 3 bases and J by 11 bases, and 7 bases separated the two germline ends. The CDR3 covers 10 residues. Germline V CDR1 and CDR2: MDHEN, SYDVKM. In DNA form, the CDR3 reads TGTGCCAGCAGTTTGAGGGAGGCTTTCTTT. It yields the protein CASSLREAFF.

This rearrangement joins TRBV7-9 to TRBJ2-3, with 11 bases aligning to TRBD2. The trim removed 2 bases at V and 0 bases at J, leaving 10 bases unmatched. This CDR3 contains 19 residues. The germline V gene has CDR1 SEHNR and CDR2 FQNEAQ (reference sequence). CDR3 sequence: CASSLTPGLADSSTDTQYF. The CDR3 DNA follows: TGTGCCAGCAGCTTAACCCCGGGACTAGCGGATTCTAGCACAGATACGCAGTATTTT.

This clone was found once. The V gene is TRBV2, the J gene TRBJ2-7; TRBD2 aligns across 13 bases. Looked up from germline, CDR1 is SNHLY and CDR2 is FYNNEI. The CDR3 has 16 residues. Losses at the gene ends were 6 bases for V and 5 bases for J; bases not matched to a gene: 10. The CDR3 nucleotides are TGTGCCAGCAGGCTCGAGGCACTAGCGGGGGGGCACGAGCAGTACTTC. It yields the protein CASRLEALAGGHEQYF.

The chain recombines TRBV9 with TRBJ2-6; the D is unclear. Germline CDR1 is SGDLS and CDR2 is YYNGEE. Trimming removed 6 bases from V and 0 bases from J, with 4 bases in between. The CDR3 extends over 13 amino acids. DNA for the CDR3: TGTGCCAGCACGCGCTCTGGGGCCAACGTCCTGACTTTC. Translation gives CASTRSGANVLTF.

V gene TRBV5-1 combines with J gene TRBJ1-1; 11 bases are a match to TRBD1. The CDR3 is 14 amino acids. V gave up 8 bases and J gave up 4 bases; unmatched junction bases: 7. CDR1 is SGHRS, CDR2 YFSETQ, per germline. The chain's CDR3 is CASLDRGPSTEAFF. The CDR3 DNA reads TGCGCCAGTCTGGACAGGGGGCCGAGCACTGAAGCTTTCTTT. The variable domain in full, with the rest retrieved from reference TRBV5-1 and TRBJ1-1, is KAGVTQTPRYLIKTRGQQVTLSCSPISGHRSVSWYQQTPGQGLQFLFEYFSETQRNKGNFPGRFSGRQFSNSRSEMNVSTLELGDSALYLCASLDRGPSTEAFFGQGTRLTVV.

J is TRBJ2-7 and V is TRBV24-1, with D possibly TRBD2 on 5 matching bases. Trimming took off 4 bases at V and 7 bases at J, with 7 bases between the two ends. The CDR3 extends over 11 amino acids. Germline V gives CDR1 KGHDR, CDR2 SFDVKD. Here the CDR3 reads CATSERDEQYF. Here the CDR3 DNA reads TGTGCCACCAGTGAGAGGGATGAGCAGTACTTC.

Here the CDR3 reads CASSLEGIVIREAFF. The DNA for the CDR3 is TGTGCCAGCAGCCTGGAGGGGATCGTGATACGTGAAGCTTTCTTT. This chain links TRBV4-2 with TRBJ1-1, with a possible D match to TRBD1 (5 bases). Germline values: CDR1 LGHNA, CDR2 YNFKEQ. The CDR3 is made up of 15 amino acids. The V gene lost 4 bases and the J gene lost 7 bases, with 19 bases spanning the gap.

This clone was seen once. V gene TRBV5-6 combines with J gene TRBJ2-3; 10 positions match TRBD2. V trimming: 2 bases; J trimming: 0 bases; junction bases outside the gene matches: 9. Germline V gives CDR1 SGHDT, CDR2 YYEEEE. The CDR3 contains 18 residues. CDR3 residues: CASSFGPTSGLSTDTQYF. CDR3 bases: TGTGCCAGCAGCTTTGGACCGACTAGCGGGTTAAGCACAGATACGCAGTATTTT.

The chain combines TRBV18 with TRBJ2-7; 7 nucleotides agree with TRBD1. In germline, CDR1 is KGHSH, CDR2 LQKENI. CDR3 size: 15 residues. V shed 5 bases and J 0 bases; nucleotides not matched to a gene: 7. This CDR3 reads CASSLGQRLSYEQYF. CDR3 nucleotide sequence: TGTGCCAGCTCATTGGGACAGAGACTCTCCTACGAGCAGTACTTC.

A word on this clone: An end of the junction differs from the germline gene, which may be a read error. The J gene is TRBJ2-1, the V gene TRBV7-2; TRBD2 agrees at 11 bases. The CDR3 consists of 15 residues. Per the germline V gene, CDR1 is SGHTA and CDR2 is FQGNSA. CDR3 in amino acids: CASSLAGGVYNEQFF. CDR3 DNA: TGTGCCAGCAGCCTAGCGGGGGGAGTTTACAATGAGCAGTTCTTC.

The chain links TRBV4-1 to TRBJ2-7; D is ambiguous. Trimming cost V 0 bases and J 4 bases, with 13 bases left between them. The CDR3 has 15 amino acids. Germline loops: CDR1 MGHRA, CDR2 YSYEKL. The CDR3 DNA is TGCGCCAGCAGCCAAGATTTGTCCGCACTTTACGAGCAGTACTTC. The encoded protein is CASSQDLSALYEQYF.

The V and J genes are TRBV15 and TRBJ2-3; D may be TRBD2 (5 bases). The CDR3 extends over 15 amino acids. CDR1 is LNHNV, CDR2 YYDKDF, per germline (reference sequence). The V end was cut by 8 bases, the J end by 2 bases, with 17 bases between. This chain's CDR3 is CATHRDSTPTDTQYF. In DNA form, the CDR3 reads TGTGCCACCCATCGGGATAGCACCCCCACAGATACGCAGTATTTT.

This clone was picked up a small number of times. The chain uses TRBV4-2 and TRBJ1-6; D possibly corresponds to TRBD1 (6 bases). CDR3 length: 17 residues. Looked up from germline, CDR1 is LGHNA and CDR2 is YNFKEQ. Trimming took off 0 bases at V and 2 bases at J, with 11 bases between the two ends. The CDR3 region has the DNA TGTGCCAGCAGCCAAGAATTCGGACAGCCCTATAATTCACCCCTCCACTTT. It yields the protein CASSQEFGQPYNSPLHF.

The chain employs TRBV18 and TRBJ2-7, with 8 bases aligning to TRBD2. The CDR3 is made up of 13 amino acids. From germline, CDR1 is KGHSH and CDR2 LQKENI. With V trimmed by 3 bases and J by 4 bases, 2 bases remained unmatched. This CDR3 reads CASSPGLDYEQYF. CDR3 nucleotide sequence: TGTGCCAGCTCACCGGGACTAGATTACGAGCAGTACTTC.

The table lists this clone with a count of one. This chain connects TRBV7-8 to TRBJ2-5, with TRBD1 matching 7 bases. CDR1 SGHVS and CDR2 FQNEAQ come from the germline V gene. V lost 5 bases, J lost 2 bases, and 14 bases stayed unmatched. The CDR3 spans 17 residues. The CDR3 nucleotides read TGTGCCAGCAGCGCAGTCCGATATTCGGGACAGCAAGAGACCCAGTACTTC. As protein: CASSAVRYSGQQETQYF.

The rearrangement links TRBV7-3 to TRBJ2-1, with 11 bases fitting TRBD2. Germline CDR1 is SGHTA and CDR2 is FQGTGA. The CDR3 covers 15 residues. Trimming at V came to 3 bases and at J to 8 bases, leaving 6 bases not matched to a gene. The CDR3 region is CASSFLAGGRHEQFF. CDR3 sequence (DNA): TGTGCCAGCAGCTTTCTAGCGGGGGGCCGCCATGAGCAGTTCTTC.

This clone has just one count. J is TRBJ1-1 and V is TRBV11-2; maybe TRBD1 (5 bases). Trimming cost V 4 bases and J 2 bases, with 8 bases left between them. CDR3 length equals 13 residues. The germline V gene has CDR1 SGHAT and CDR2 FQNNGV. For the CDR3, the DNA is TGTGCCAGCAGCTCCAGGGTAAACACTGAAGCTTTCTTT. Protein: CASSSRVNTEAFF.

The V and J genes are TRBV5-6 and TRBJ2-1, with TRBD1 matching 8 bases. The CDR3 contains 13 residues. Trimming took 5 bases from V and 7 from J; bases not matched to a gene: 5. Looked up from germline, CDR1 is SGHDT and CDR2 is YYEEEE. CDR3 DNA: TGTGCCAGCAGTTCGGACAGGGCTAATGAGCAGTTCTTC. Translation gives CASSSDRANEQFF.

The genes are TRBV5-4 and TRBJ2-7, with D perhaps matching TRBD2 (5 bases). Germline V gene lookup returns CDR1 SGHNT and CDR2 YYREEE (reference sequence). V was pared by 0 bases and J by 5 bases, with 15 bases between. This CDR3 spans 15 amino acids. Written as DNA, the CDR3 is TGTGCCAGCAGCTTGGCATATAGGAGGACCCACGAGCAGTACTTC. It encodes CASSLAYRRTHEQYF.